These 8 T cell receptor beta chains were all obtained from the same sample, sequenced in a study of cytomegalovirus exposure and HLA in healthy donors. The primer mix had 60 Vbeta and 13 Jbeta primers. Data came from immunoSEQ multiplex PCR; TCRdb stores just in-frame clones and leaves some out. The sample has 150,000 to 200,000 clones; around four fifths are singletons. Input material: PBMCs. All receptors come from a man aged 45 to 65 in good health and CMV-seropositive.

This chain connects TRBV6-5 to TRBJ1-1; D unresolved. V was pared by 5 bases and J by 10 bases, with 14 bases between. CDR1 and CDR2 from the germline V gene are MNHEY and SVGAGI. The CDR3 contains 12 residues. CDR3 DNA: TGTGCCAGCAGTCGCGGGGATAAAGGAGCTTTCTTT. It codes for CASSRGDKGAFF.

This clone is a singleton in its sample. The CDR3 sequence: CASTKQGPTDTQYF. CDR3 DNA: TGTGCCAGCACCAAACAGGGGCCCACAGATACGCAGTATTTT. V is TRBV6-1 and J is TRBJ2-3, with 7 bases aligning to TRBD1. This CDR3 spans 14 amino acids. V lost 7 bases to trimming and J lost 2 bases; unmatched junction nucleotides: 6. Germline CDR1 and CDR2: MNHNS and SASEGT.

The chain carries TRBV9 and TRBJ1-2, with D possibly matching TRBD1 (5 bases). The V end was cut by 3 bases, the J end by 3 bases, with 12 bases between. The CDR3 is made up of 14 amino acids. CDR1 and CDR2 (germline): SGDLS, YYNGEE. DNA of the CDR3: TGTGCCAGCAGCGCAGCCGGGGGGGACTATGGCTACACCTTC. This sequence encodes CASSAAGGDYGYTF.

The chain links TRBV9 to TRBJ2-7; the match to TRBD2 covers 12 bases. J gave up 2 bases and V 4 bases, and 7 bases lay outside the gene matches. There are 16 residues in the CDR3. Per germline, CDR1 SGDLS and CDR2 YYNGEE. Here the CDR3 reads CASSPGTSGFAYEQYF. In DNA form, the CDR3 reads TGTGCCAGCAGCCCCGGGACTAGCGGGTTCGCCTACGAGCAGTACTTC.

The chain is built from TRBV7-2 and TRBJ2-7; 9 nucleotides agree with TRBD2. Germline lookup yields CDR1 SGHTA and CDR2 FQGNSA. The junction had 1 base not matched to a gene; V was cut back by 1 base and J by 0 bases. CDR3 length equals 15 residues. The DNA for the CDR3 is TGTGCCAGCAGCTTAGTAGCGGGGGACTCCTACGAGCAGTACTTC. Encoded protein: CASSLVAGDSYEQYF.

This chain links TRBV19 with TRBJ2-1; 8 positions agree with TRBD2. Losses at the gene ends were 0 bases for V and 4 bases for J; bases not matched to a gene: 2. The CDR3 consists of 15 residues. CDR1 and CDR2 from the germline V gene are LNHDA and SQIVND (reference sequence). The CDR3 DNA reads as TGTGCCAGTAGTATAGAGGTAGCGGGGTACAATGAGCAGTTCTTC. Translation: CASSIEVAGYNEQFF.

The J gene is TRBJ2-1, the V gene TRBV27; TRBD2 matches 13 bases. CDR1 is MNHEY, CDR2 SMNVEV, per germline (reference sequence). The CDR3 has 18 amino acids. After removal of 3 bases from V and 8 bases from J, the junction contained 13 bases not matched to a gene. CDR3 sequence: CASSFSSGTSGTRDEQFF. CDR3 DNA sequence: TGTGCCAGCAGTTTCTCATCCGGGACTAGCGGGACTCGGGATGAGCAGTTCTTC.

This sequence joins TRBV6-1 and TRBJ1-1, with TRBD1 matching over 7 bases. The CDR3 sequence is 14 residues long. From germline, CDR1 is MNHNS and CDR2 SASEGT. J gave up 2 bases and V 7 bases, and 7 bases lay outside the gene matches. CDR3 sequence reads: CASIEGAANTEAFF. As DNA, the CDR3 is TGTGCCAGCATTGAGGGGGCGGCAAACACTGAAGCTTTCTTT.